Listed below are T cell receptor beta chains from one sample, sequenced in a study of blood T cell repertoires in COVID-19. Data came from immunoSEQ multiplex PCR; TCRdb stores just in-frame clones and leaves some out. Among some 320,000 clones listed, under 90% were seen once. Sample: peripheral blood. These receptors were obtained from a woman aged 25-40 years with COVID-19, enrolled during active disease. Both conserved end residues are part of each CDR3. The D gene is left open where the match is weak. Only part of the rows carry a size: once, few, many, or a class if the clone is expanded.

D	V	J	size	DNA	CDR3
-	TRBV29-1	TRBJ2-7	few	TGCAGCGTTGGGGGTGGGGGCCTCGAGCAGTACTTC	CSVGGGGLEQYF
-	TRBV10-1	TRBJ1-3	-	TGCGCCAGCAGTGCCGGGTCCTCCATCTCTGGAAACACCATATATTTT	CASSAGSSISGNTIYF
-	TRBV4-1	TRBJ1-6	-	TGCGCCAGCAGCCATAGGGAGGAAAGCTCCTATAATTCACCCCTCCACTTT	CASSHREESSYNSPLHF
-	TRBV7-2	TRBJ2-3	-	TGTGCCAGCAGCTTAGAACGGGAAGATACGCAGTATTTT	CASSLEREDTQYF
TRBD2	TRBV6-5	TRBJ2-1	-	TGTGCCAGCACCGTCAGCGGGGGGACCAATGAGCAGTTCTTC	CASTVSGGTNEQFF
-	TRBV6-5	TRBJ2-1	-	TGTGCCAGCAGTTACGAGGGTACCTACAATGAGCAGTTCTTC	CASSYEGTYNEQFF
-	TRBV7-8	TRBJ1-6	-	TGTGCCAGCAGTCCCGGGTTTAATTCACCCCTCCACTTT	CASSPGFNSPLHF
TRBD1	TRBV6-6	TRBJ2-7	-	TGTGCCAGCAGTTCAACCGGGACAGGGTACGACGAGCAGTACTTC	CASSSTGTGYDEQYF
-	TRBV5-1	TRBJ1-1	few	TGCGCCAGCAGCTTATTGTCAGGGCAAGCAGGTGAAGCTTTCTTT	CASSLLSGQAGEAFF
-	TRBV5-1	TRBJ1-6	-	TGCGCCAGCAGCCCCGGGGAGGCCCGGTTACCCCTCCACTTT	CASSPGEARLPLHF
TRBD1	TRBV5-5	TRBJ1-5	-	TGTGCCAGCAGCAACTCGGCGGGGACAGTGGCCCAGCCCCAGCATTTT	CASSNSAGTVAQPQHF
-	TRBV19	TRBJ1-4	-	TGTGCCAGTAGTGTGGACGCCGGGACACAAAATGAAAAACTGTTTTTT	CASSVDAGTQNEKLFF
-	TRBV18	TRBJ1-1	-	TGTGCCAGCTCACCACAGGGGGAAGTCGCTGAAGCTTTCTTT	CASSPQGEVAEAFF
TRBD1	TRBV7-6	TRBJ1-5	-	TGTGCCAGCAGCTTAGATGCGGACAGGGGGGGATCTTATAGCAATCAGCCCCAGCATTTT	CASSLDADRGGSYSNQPQHF
-	TRBV6-7	TRBJ1-1	few	TGTGCCAGCACCTCATGTAGCATGAACACTGAAGCTTTCTTT	CASTSCSMNTEAFF
-	TRBV7-9	TRBJ1-2	-	TGTGCCAGCAGCTCCCCAGGGGTAGGGGGCTACACCTTC	CASSSPGVGGYTF
TRBD1	TRBV13	TRBJ1-1	-	TGTGCCAGCAGCTTAGGGCAGGGGGTCATGAACACTGAAGCTTTCTTT	CASSLGQGVMNTEAFF
-	TRBV6-6	TRBJ1-1	-	TGTGCCAGCAGTTACTCACGGGGGTTGGAGAACACTGAAGCTTTCTTT	CASSYSRGLENTEAFF
-	TRBV21-1	TRBJ1-2	-	TGTGCCAGCAGCAAAGACTTCCGTGGACAGGGGCAACGGAATGGCTACACCTTC	CASSKDFRGQGQRNGYTF
TRBD1	TRBV29-1	TRBJ1-6	-	TGCAGCGTTGAGGGGACAGGGGGTTTCTATAATTCACCCCTCCACTTT	CSVEGTGGFYNSPLHF
-	TRBV15	TRBJ1-3	once	TGTGCCACGGGACATTCGGCTGGAAACACCATATATTTT	CATGHSAGNTIYF
-	TRBV5-1	TRBJ1-2	once	TGCGCCAGCAGCTTCCAGCCTAGCGGAGAAGGCTACACCTTC	CASSFQPSGEGYTF
TRBD2	TRBV6-5	TRBJ2-1	-	TGTGCCAGCACCCAGAATAGCGGGGGATTTAATGAGCAGTTCTTC	CASTQNSGGFNEQFF
-	TRBV12-3/TRBV12-4	TRBJ1-6	-	TGTGCCACTGGGCGGAGGGGTAATTCACCCCTCCACTTT	CATGRRGNSPLHF
TRBD1	TRBV3-1/TRBV3-2	TRBJ2-5	-	TGTGCCAGCCACAGGGGGCAGGAAGAGACCCAGTACTTC	CASHRGQEETQYF
-	TRBV6-1	TRBJ2-7	once	TGTGCCAGCAGTGAATTTTCCGGGATAGCCTACGAGCAGTACTTC	CASSEFSGIAYEQYF
TRBD1	TRBV27	TRBJ1-2	-	TGTGCCAGCAGAACCCACGGGACAGCTAACTATGGCTACACCTTC	CASRTHGTANYGYTF
-	TRBV2	TRBJ1-2	-	TGTGCCAGCAGGCGGGGGTATGGCTACACCTTC	CASRRGYGYTF
-	TRBV6-6	TRBJ2-3	-	TGTGCCAGCAGTTACCCTACAGATACGCAGTATTTT	CASSYPTDTQYF
-	TRBV5-8	TRBJ1-5	-	TGTGCCAGCACCTCGAGACAGGGCAATCAGCCCCAGCATTTT	CASTSRQGNQPQHF
-	TRBV5-4	TRBJ2-1	-	TGTGCCAGCAGCTTAGAGACAGCCTACAATGAGCAGTTCTTC	CASSLETAYNEQFF
TRBD1	TRBV5-1	TRBJ1-6	-	TGCGCCAGCAGCTTGTCAGGGGGCACCACTTATTCACCCCTCCACTTT	CASSLSGGTTYSPLHF
-	TRBV4-1	TRBJ2-2	-	TGCGCCAGCAGCAGGCAGGGCCGGAACGGGGAGCTGTTTTTT	CASSRQGRNGELFF
-	TRBV19	TRBJ2-7	few	TGTGCCAGTAGTATTGGCGGCCCACCTACCCTCTACGAGCAGTACTTC	CASSIGGPPTLYEQYF
-	TRBV28	TRBJ1-5	-	TGTGCCAGCACCTATCCAGGGTCGGGGGATCAGCCCCAGCATTTT	CASTYPGSGDQPQHF
-	TRBV7-8	TRBJ1-2	-	TGTGCCAGCAGCAAAGCGGCATCCCACTATGGCTACACCTTC	CASSKAASHYGYTF
TRBD1	TRBV19	TRBJ1-2	-	TGTGCCACCATGGGGACAGACTATGGCTACACCTTC	CATMGTDYGYTF
TRBD2	TRBV13	TRBJ2-3	-	TGTGCCAGCAGCACCTCTAGCGGGGGGGTCACAGATACGCAGTATTTT	CASSTSSGGVTDTQYF
-	TRBV5-1	TRBJ1-3	-	TGCGCCAGCAGCTCGTCCGGACTGTGGCGGGACACCATATATTTT	CASSSSGLWRDTIYF
TRBD2	TRBV12-3/TRBV12-4	TRBJ2-7	-	TGTGCCAGCAGCCGACTAGCGGGGGGAGAGCAGTACTTC	CASSRLAGGEQYF
-	TRBV5-1	TRBJ2-7	-	TGCGCCAGCAGCTTGAGGGACACGACCTCCTACGAGCAGTACTTC	CASSLRDTTSYEQYF
TRBD1	TRBV7-9	TRBJ1-1	-	TGTGCCAGCAGCGAAAGCAGACAGGGGGCGAGGACTGAAGCTTTCTTT	CASSESRQGARTEAFF
-	TRBV27	TRBJ1-1	-	TGTGCCAGCAGTGCCCCAGGTAACACTGAAGCTTTCTTT	CASSAPGNTEAFF
TRBD1	TRBV4-1	TRBJ1-1	-	TGCGCCAGCAGCCTACCGATAGGACAGGGGGCTTCCACTGAAGCTTTCTTT	CASSLPIGQGASTEAFF
TRBD1	TRBV5-1	TRBJ1-1	-	TGCGCCAGCAGCTTGGCAGGGACAGGGATCACTGAAGCTTTCTTT	CASSLAGTGITEAFF
-	TRBV4-1	TRBJ1-4	-	TGCGCCAGCAGCCAAGAAAGGGTAGCGGGCCTTAAAAATGAAAAACTGTTTTTT	CASSQERVAGLKNEKLFF
-	TRBV18	TRBJ2-5	-	TGTGCCAGCTCACCAAACCTCGGGCAGGGCCAAGAGACCCAGTACTTC	CASSPNLGQGQETQYF
-	TRBV4-1	TRBJ1-2	-	TGCGCCAGCAGCCAAGTGAGTCGTAACCGGAACTATGGCTACACCTTC	CASSQVSRNRNYGYTF
-	TRBV6-5	TRBJ1-6	-	TGTGCCAGCAGCAGACAGGCCAGCTATAATTCACCCCTCCACTTT	CASSRQASYNSPLHF
-	TRBV5-6	TRBJ1-2	-	TGTGCCAGCAGCTTCCAGGAGGGCTATGGCTACACCTTC	CASSFQEGYGYTF
-	TRBV11-2	TRBJ2-7	-	TGTGCCAGCAGCTTCGTAAACAGCTACGAGCAGTACTTC	CASSFVNSYEQYF
-	TRBV19	TRBJ1-2	few	TGTGCCAGTAGTATAGGGGAGCGGGGCTACACCTTC	CASSIGERGYTF
TRBD2	TRBV18	TRBJ2-3	-	TGTGCCAGCCCAAAGCGGACTAGGGAGAGAGATACGCAGTATTTT	CASPKRTRERDTQYF
TRBD1	TRBV2	TRBJ2-2	-	TGTGCCAGCAGTGGGGACAGGGCGAACACCGGGGAGCTGTTTTTT	CASSGDRANTGELFF
-	TRBV4-1	TRBJ1-1	few	TGCGCCAGCAGCCAAGGACAGTGGAACACTGAAGCTTTCTTT	CASSQGQWNTEAFF